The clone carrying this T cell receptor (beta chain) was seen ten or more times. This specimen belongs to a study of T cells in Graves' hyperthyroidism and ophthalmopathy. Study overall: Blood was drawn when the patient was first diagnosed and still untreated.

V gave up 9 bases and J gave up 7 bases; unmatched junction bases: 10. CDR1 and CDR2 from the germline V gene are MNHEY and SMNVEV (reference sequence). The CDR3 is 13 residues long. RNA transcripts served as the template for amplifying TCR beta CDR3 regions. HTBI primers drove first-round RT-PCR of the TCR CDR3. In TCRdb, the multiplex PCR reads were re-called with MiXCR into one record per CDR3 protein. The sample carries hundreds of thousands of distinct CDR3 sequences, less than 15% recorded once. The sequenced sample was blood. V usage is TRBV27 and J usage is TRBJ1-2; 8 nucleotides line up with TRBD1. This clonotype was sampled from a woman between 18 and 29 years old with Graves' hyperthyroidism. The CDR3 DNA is TGTGCCAGTACCACAGGGGGAGCTGGTGGCTACACCTTC. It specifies CASTTGGAGGYTF.